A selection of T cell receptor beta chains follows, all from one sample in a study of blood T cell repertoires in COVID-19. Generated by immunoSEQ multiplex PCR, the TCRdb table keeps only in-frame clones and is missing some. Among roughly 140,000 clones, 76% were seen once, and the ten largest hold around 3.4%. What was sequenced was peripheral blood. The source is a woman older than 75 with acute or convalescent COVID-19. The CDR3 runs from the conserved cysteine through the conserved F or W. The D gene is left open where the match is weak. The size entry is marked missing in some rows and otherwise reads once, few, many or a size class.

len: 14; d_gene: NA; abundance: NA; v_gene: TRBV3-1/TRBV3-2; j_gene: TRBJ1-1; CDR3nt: TGTGCCAGCAGCCAAGTTGGGTCAGGGTCTTCGGCTTTCTTT; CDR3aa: CASSQVGSGSSAFF
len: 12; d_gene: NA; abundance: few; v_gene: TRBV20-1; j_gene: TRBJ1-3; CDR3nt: TGCAGTGCTAGTGGTAGAAGAAACACCATATATTTT; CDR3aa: CSASGRRNTIYF
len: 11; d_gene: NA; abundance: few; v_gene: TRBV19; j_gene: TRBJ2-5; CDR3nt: TGTGCCAGTAAAGTAGAAGAGACCCAGTACTTC; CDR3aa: CASKVEETQYF
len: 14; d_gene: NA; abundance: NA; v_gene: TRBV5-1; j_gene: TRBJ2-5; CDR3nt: TGCGCCAGCAGGGGTGTAGCGGCCCAAGAGACCCAGTACTTC; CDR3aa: CASRGVAAQETQYF
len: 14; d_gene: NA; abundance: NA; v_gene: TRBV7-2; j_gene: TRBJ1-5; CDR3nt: TGTGCCAGCAGCTTAGCTGGCGGAAATCAGCCCCAGCATTTT; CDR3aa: CASSLAGGNQPQHF
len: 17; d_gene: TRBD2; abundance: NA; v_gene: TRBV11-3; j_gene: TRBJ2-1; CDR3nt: TGTGCCAGCAGCTTAGGGCTTGGGACTAGCGGGGACAATGAGCAGTTCTTC; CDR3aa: CASSLGLGTSGDNEQFF
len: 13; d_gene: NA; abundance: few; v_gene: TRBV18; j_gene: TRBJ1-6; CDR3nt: TGTGCCAGCTCACCCGACAGTAATTCACCCCTCCACTTT; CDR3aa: CASSPDSNSPLHF
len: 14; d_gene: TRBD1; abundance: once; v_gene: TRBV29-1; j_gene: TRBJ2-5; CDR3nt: TGCAGCGTTCGATACAGGGGTCGTGGAGAGACCCAGTACTTC; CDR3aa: CSVRYRGRGETQYF
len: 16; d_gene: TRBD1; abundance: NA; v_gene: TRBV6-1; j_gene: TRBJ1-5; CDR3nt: TGTGCCAGCAGTGAATTGACAGGGTTTAGCAATCAGCCCCAGCATTTT; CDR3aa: CASSELTGFSNQPQHF
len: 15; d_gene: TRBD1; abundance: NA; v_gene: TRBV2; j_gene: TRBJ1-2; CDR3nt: TGTGCCAGCAGGGGGAGGGACAGGGGAAACTATGGCTACACCTTC; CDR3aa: CASRGRDRGNYGYTF
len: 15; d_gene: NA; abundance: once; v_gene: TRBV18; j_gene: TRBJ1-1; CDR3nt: TGTGCCAGCTCTGAAGGGATGAGGGTGAACACTGAAGCTTTCTTT; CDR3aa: CASSEGMRVNTEAFF
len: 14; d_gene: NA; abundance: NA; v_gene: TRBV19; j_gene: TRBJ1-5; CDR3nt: TGTGCCAGTAGTATTGTAGGGGAAAATCAGCCCCAGCATTTT; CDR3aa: CASSIVGENQPQHF
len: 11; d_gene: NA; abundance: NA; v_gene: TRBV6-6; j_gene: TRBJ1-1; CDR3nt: TGTGCCAGCAGACTAAACACTGAAGCTTTCTTT; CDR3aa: CASRLNTEAFF
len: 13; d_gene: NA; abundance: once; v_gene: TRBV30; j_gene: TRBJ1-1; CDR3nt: TGTGCCTGGAGCAGATCGTGGAACACTGAAGCTTTCTTT; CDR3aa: CAWSRSWNTEAFF
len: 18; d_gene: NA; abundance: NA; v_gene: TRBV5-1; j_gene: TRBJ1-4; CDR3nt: TGCGCCAGCAGCTTGGGTCCCCCCCGAGTTGCAACTAATGAAAAACTGTTTTTT; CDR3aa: CASSLGPPRVATNEKLFF
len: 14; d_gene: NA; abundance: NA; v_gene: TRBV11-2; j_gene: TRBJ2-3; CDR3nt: TGTGCCAGCAGCCCACTAACTAGCACAGATACGCAGTATTTT; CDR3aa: CASSPLTSTDTQYF
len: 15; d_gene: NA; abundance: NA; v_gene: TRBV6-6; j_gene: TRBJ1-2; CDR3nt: TGTGCCAGCCATAATCTGGCGGACTCTAACTATGGCTACACCTTC; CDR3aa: CASHNLADSNYGYTF
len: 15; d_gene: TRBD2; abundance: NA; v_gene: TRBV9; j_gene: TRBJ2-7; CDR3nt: TGTGCCAGCAGCGTAGGATCTAGCGGATCCTACGAGCAGTACTTC; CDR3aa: CASSVGSSGSYEQYF
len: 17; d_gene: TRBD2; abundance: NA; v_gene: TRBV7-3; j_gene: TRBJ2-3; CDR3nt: TGTGCCAGCAGCTTAATGGCGAGAGGGGCGGGAGGAGATACGCAGTATTTT; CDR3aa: CASSLMARGAGGDTQYF
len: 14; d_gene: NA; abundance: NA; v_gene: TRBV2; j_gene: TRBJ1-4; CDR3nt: TGTGCCAGCAGGGCAGGGCAGGGCATTGTAAAACTGTTTTTT; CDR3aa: CASRAGQGIVKLFF
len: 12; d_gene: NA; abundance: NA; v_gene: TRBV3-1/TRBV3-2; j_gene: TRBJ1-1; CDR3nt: TGTGCCAGCAGCTATGAGAGGGGGGAAGCTTTCTTT; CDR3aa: CASSYERGEAFF
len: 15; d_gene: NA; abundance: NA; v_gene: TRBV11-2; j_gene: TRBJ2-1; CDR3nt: TGTGCCAGCAGCCGTCAGCAGGGGTCCTACAATGAGCAGTTCTTC; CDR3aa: CASSRQQGSYNEQFF
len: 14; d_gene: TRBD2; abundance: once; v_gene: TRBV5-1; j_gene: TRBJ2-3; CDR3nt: TGCGCCAGCAGCACGGGCGGGGGGGCAGATACGCAGTATTTT; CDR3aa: CASSTGGGADTQYF
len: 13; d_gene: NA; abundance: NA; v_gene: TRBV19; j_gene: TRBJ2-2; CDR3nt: TGTGCCAGCAAAACCATGAGAACCGGGGAGCTGTTTTTT; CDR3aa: CASKTMRTGELFF
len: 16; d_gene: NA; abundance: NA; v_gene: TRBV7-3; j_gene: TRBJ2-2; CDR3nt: TGTGCCAGCAGCTTCGGTAACTTTCTAGCCACCGGGGAGCTGTTTTTT; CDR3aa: CASSFGNFLATGELFF
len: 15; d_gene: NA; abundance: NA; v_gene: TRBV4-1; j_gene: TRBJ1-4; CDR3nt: TGCGCCAGCAGCGTATCTGGGGCCCCTAATGAAAAACTGTTTTTT; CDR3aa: CASSVSGAPNEKLFF
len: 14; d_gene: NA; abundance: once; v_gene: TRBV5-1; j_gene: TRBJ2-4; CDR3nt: TGCGCCAGCAGCTCCCGTGAGGCCGGAAACATTCAGTACTTC; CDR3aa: CASSSREAGNIQYF
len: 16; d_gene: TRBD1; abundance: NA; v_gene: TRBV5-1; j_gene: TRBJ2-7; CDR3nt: TGCGCCAGCAGCGCCTCCGGGACAGGGGTATTGGACGAGCAGTACTTC; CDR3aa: CASSASGTGVLDEQYF
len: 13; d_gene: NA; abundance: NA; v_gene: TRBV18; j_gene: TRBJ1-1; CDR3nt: TGTGCCAGCTCACCGACAGCCAGCTATGAAGCTTTCTTT; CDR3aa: CASSPTASYEAFF
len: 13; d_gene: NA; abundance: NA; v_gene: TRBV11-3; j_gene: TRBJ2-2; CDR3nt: TGTGCCAGCAGCATGGACAGTACCGGGGAGCTGTTTTTT; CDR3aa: CASSMDSTGELFF
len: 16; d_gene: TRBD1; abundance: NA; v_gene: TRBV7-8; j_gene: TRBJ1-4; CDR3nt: TGTGCCAGCAGCTTTTCCCGCGGGACAGGGTATGAAAAACTGTTTTTT; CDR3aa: CASSFSRGTGYEKLFF
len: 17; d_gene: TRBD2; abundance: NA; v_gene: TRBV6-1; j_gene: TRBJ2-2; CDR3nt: TGTGCCAGCAGTGAATGGGCTAGCGGGAGTAACACCGGGGAGCTGTTTTTT; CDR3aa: CASSEWASGSNTGELFF
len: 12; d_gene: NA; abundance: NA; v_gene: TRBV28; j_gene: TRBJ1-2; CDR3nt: TGTGCCAGCAGAACACCATCCTATGGCTACACCTTC; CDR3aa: CASRTPSYGYTF
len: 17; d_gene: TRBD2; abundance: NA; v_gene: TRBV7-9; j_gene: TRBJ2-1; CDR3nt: TGTGCCAGCAGCTTAGTTCTAGCGGGAAAGTCCTACAATGAGCAGTTCTTC; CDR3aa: CASSLVLAGKSYNEQFF
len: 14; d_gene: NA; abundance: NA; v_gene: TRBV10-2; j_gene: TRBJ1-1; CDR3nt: TGCGCCAGCAGTGAGTCGAGGAGGAACACTGAAGCTTTCTTT; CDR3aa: CASSESRRNTEAFF
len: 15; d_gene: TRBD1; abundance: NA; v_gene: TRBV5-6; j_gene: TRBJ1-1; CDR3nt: TGTGCCAGCACGACCACAGGGGTTGTAAGCACTGAAGCTTTCTTT; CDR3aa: CASTTTGVVSTEAFF
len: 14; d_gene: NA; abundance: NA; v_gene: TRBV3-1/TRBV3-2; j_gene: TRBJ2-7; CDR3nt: TGTGCCAGCAGCCAAGATTTCAACGGCTACGAGCAGTACTTC; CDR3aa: CASSQDFNGYEQYF
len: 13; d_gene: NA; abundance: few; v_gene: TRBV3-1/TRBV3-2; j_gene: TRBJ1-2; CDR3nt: TGTGCCAGCTGGAAACAGGGCGACTATGGCTACACCTTC; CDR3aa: CASWKQGDYGYTF
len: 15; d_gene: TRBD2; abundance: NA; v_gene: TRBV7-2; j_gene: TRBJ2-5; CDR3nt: TGTGCCAGCAGCTTGGTGGTGGGGGGGCAAGAGACCCAGTACTTC; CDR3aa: CASSLVVGGQETQYF
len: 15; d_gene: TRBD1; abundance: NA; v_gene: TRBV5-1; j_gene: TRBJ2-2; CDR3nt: TGCGCCAGCAGCTTGGTCGCAGGGGGCACCGGGGAGCTGTTTTTT; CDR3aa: CASSLVAGGTGELFF
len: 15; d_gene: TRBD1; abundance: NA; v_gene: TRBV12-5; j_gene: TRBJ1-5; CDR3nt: TGTGCTAGTGGTCCCGCGGGGCAGGGGGGTCAGCCCCAGCATTTT; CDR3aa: CASGPAGQGGQPQHF
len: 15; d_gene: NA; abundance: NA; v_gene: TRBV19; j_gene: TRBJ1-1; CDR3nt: TGTGCCAGTAAAAATCCCGGGACATTTCCCACTGAAGCTTTCTTT; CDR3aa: CASKNPGTFPTEAFF
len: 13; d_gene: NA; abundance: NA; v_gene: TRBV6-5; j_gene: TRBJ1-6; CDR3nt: TGTGCCAGCAGGCAGGCTCGAAATTCACCCCTCCACTTT; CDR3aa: CASRQARNSPLHF
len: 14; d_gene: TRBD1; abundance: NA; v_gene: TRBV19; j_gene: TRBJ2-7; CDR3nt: TGTGCCAGTAGTAGTGGGACAGGGGGACCCCCATTGAACTTC; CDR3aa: CASSSGTGGPPLNF
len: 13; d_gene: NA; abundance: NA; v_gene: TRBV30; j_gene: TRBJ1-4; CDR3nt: TGTGCCTGGAGAGGAGGACCTGGTGAAAAACTGTTTTTT; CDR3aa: CAWRGGPGEKLFF
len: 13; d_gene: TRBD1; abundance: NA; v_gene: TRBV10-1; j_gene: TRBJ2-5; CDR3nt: TGCGCCAGCAGTGAGGCAGGGGGAGAGACCCAGTACTTC; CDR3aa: CASSEAGGETQYF
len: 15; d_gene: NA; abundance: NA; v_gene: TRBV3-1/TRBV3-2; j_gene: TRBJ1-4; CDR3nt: TGTGCCAGCAGCCGACCAGGGGCGAGTAATGAAAAACTGTTTTTT; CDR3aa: CASSRPGASNEKLFF
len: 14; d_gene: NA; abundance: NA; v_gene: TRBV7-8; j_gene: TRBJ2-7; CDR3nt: TGTGCCAGCAGCTTTCGCGACAGGTCCTACGAGCAGTACTTC; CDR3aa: CASSFRDRSYEQYF
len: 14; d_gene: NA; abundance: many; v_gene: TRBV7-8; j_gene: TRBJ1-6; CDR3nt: TGTGCCAGCAGCTTAAAACAGTATAATTCACCCCTCCACTTT; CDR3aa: CASSLKQYNSPLHF
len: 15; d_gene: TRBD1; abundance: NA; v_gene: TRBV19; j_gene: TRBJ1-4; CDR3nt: TGTGCCAGTAGTCGAGCGACAGGGGCTAATGAAAAACTGTTTTTT; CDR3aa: CASSRATGANEKLFF